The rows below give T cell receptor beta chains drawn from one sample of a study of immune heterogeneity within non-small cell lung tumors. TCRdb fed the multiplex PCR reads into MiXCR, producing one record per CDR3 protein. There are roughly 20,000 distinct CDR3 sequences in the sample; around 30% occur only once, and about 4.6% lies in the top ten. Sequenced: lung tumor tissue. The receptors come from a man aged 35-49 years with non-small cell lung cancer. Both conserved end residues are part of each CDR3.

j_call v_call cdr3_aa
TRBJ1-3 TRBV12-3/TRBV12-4 CASKYRDRGGNTIYF
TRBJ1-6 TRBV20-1 CSASLGRANSSLHF
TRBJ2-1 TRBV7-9 CASSILDRGHEQFF
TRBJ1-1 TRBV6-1 CASTRRTGTRSTEAFF
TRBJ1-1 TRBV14 CASSQKQGYPEAFF
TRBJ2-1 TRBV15 CATSRVRETRFEQFF
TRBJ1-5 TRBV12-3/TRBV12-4 CASTKDRRDQPQHF
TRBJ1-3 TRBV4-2 CASSQVKAGNTIYF
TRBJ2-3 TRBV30 CAWSVRGEGDTQYF
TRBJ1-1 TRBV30 CAWSKQENTEAFF
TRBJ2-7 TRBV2 CASSRGQGASYEQHF
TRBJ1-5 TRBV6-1 CACSTPGGGNQPQHF
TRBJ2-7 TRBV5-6 CASSLFGLNKYF
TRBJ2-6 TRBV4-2 CASSQTLVTSGANVLTF
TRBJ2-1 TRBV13 CASSKTLAANSYNQQFF
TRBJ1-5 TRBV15 CATSSGTTGGGQPQHF
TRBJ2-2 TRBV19 CASSAQRMNTGELFF
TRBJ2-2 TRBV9 CASSVPSGQNTGELFF
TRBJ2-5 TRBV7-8 CASSPTGLSPETQYF
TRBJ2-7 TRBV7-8 CASSLRSTGPSYEQYF
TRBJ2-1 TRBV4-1 CASSQVLAGVQGEQFF
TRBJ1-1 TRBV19 CASTPRTNTEAFF
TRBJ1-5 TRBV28 CASRLDSLQQPQHF
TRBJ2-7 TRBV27 CASSSLGQAAYEQYF
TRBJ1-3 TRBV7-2 CASSLAGSSSGNTIYF
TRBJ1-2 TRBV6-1 CASSFWGYYGYTF
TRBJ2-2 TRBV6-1 CASRVSTGELFF
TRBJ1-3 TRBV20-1 CSAILPNSGNTIYF
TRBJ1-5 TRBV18 CASSPGQGVYSNQPQHF
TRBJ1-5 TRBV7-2 CASSLTDQPQHF
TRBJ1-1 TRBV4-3 CASSQDLAGEGFF
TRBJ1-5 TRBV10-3 CAISDAYNQPQHF
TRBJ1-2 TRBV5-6 CASSLFREGYGYTF
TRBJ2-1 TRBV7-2 CDSSSPLAMVTYNEQFF
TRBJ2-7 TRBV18 CASSPLGSGYEQYF
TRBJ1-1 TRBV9 CASSGDRGNTEAFF
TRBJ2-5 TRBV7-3 CASSPTSGTQETQYF
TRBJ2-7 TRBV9 CASSLGQGAGEQYF
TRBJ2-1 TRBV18 CASSPRGYNEQFF
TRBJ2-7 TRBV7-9 CASSLEAGTAYEQYF
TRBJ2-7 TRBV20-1 CSATLSGRAYEQYF
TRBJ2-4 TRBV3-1 CASSPGPRGENIQYF
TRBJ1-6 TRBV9 CASRDSEANSPLHF
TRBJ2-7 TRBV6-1 CASSGQGGSEQYF
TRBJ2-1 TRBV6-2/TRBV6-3 CASSYLDNEQFF
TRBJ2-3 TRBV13 CASSLCGGNTDTQYF
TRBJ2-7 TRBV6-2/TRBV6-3 CASGFGAAEQYF
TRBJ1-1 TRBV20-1 CSATRSVNTEAFF
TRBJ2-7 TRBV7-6 CASSPAAQALYEQYF
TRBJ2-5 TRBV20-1 CSARGFLAGLRETQYF
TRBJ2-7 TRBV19 CASSLAGGPVEQYF
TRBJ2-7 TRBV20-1 CSAREISGRMGEQYF
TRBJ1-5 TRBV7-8 CASSLTASPLLLNQPQHF